These 7 T cell receptor beta chains originate from one sample sequenced in a study of CD8+CD57+ T cells in acquired aplastic anemia. Profiling that covered TCR beta VDJ and CDR3 relied on genomic DNA as its template. In TCRdb, the reads were re-called with MiXCR into one record per CDR3 protein. The table has 80,000 or so distinct CDR3 sequences, approximately 46% seen once. Sequences were obtained from sorted CD4+, CD8+, or CD8+CD57+ T cells (not recorded which) from PBMCs. Receptors were obtained from a human donor in good health, serving as a control.

J is TRBJ2-7 and V is TRBV20-1; tentative D call: TRBD2 (6 bases). With 5 bases removed from V and 6 bases from J, the gap between germline ends came to 17 bases. The CDR3 has 13 amino acids. CDR1 is DFQATT, CDR2 SNEGSKA, per germline (reference sequence). The CDR3 DNA is TGCAGTGCTCTTGACGGAGCGGAGGGCGAGCAGTACTTC. It is translated as CSALDGAEGEQYF.

This clonotype was counted ten times or more. The chain uses TRBV11-2 and TRBJ1-2, with D hard to call. The germline gives CDR1 SGHAT, CDR2 FQNNGV. Trimming left V 1 base short and J 7 bases short, with 10 bases between. The CDR3 spans 13 residues. The CDR3 DNA is TGTGCCAGCAGCTTAGGAGATGGTTTTGGCTACACCTTC. It is translated as CASSLGDGFGYTF.

This clonotype was picked up many times. The chain joins TRBV24-1 to TRBJ2-3; 7 bases match TRBD1. V shed 3 bases and J 5 bases; nucleotides not matched to a gene: 13. The CDR3 is 17 amino acids. Germline V gene lookup returns CDR1 KGHDR and CDR2 SFDVKD. The CDR3 nucleotides are TGTGCCACCAGTGATCCCCTGGACAGGAACGGCGTAGATACGCAGTATTTT. Its protein product is CATSDPLDRNGVDTQYF.

The chain couples TRBV15 to TRBJ1-1; weak D call: TRBD1 (5 bases). V shed 5 bases and J shed 7 bases, with 20 bases lying between them. CDR1 is LNHNV, CDR2 YYDKDF, per germline (reference sequence). This CDR3 has 15 residues. The CDR3 nucleotides are TGTGCCACCAGCCCCGCAGCGAGGGGAAAAATTGAAGCTTTCTTT. This sequence encodes CATSPAARGKIEAFF.

This clonotype has at least ten counts. The gene calls are TRBV9 and TRBJ2-7; D call uncertain. Germline CDR1 reads SGDLS; CDR2 reads YYNGEE. V lost 4 bases and J 0 bases, leaving 11 bases between the germline ends. The CDR3 is 14 amino acids. This chain's CDR3 is CASSPWSSSYEQYF. CDR3 nucleotide sequence: TGTGCCAGCAGCCCCTGGTCCAGCTCCTACGAGCAGTACTTC. Complete variable domain (other parts from reference TRBV9 and TRBJ2-7): DSGVTQTPKHLITATGQRVTLRCSPRSGDLSVYWYQQSLDQGLQFLIQYYNGEERAKGNILERFSAQQFPDLHSELNLSSLELGDSALYFCASSPWSSSYEQYFGPGTRLTVT.

This clonotype was counted between two and nine times. V usage is TRBV4-1 and J usage is TRBJ2-1; 8 bases match TRBD2. CDR3 length: 14 residues. Looked up from germline, CDR1 is MGHRA and CDR2 is YSYEKL. Trimming cost V 0 bases and J 10 bases; bases outside gene matches: 5. CDR3 in amino acids: CASSQERTSREQFF. The DNA of the CDR3 is TGCGCCAGCAGCCAAGAAAGGACTAGCCGGGAGCAGTTCTTC.

This sequence joins TRBV5-1 and TRBJ2-7; D possibly corresponds to TRBD1 (5 bases). The CDR3 totals 14 residues. Trimming took off 0 bases at V and 2 bases at J, with 9 bases between the two ends. Per the germline V gene, CDR1 is SGHRS and CDR2 is YFSETQ. As DNA, the CDR3 is TGCGCCAGCAGCTTGGATGCAGGGCCCTACGAGCAGTACTTC. Encoded protein: CASSLDAGPYEQYF.